Below are 22 T cell receptor beta chains sequenced from a single sample in a study of blood T cell repertoires in COVID-19. Using immunoSEQ multiplex PCR, the repertoire was profiled, and TCRdb retains in-frame clones only, with some absent. There are approximately 470,000 clones in the sample; approximately 83% occur only once, and 3% to 4% lies in the top ten. Sequencing was performed on peripheral blood. The receptors originated from a human donor in a cohort sampled during active COVID-19.

This sequence joins TRBV13 and TRBJ2-2, with TRBD1 matching over 7 bases. Germline loops: CDR1 PRHDT, CDR2 FYEKMQ (reference sequence). The J segment lost 7 bases and the V segment lost 3 bases, leaving 20 bases of the junction unmatched. The CDR3 totals 19 residues. The CDR3 DNA is TGTGCCAGCAGCTTCGCCTATATAGGACAGGATCTAAGAAGCGGGGAGCTGTTTTTT. It is translated as CASSFAYIGQDLRSGELFF.

As concerns this clone: Other DNA sequences in the sample encode the same CDR3. DNA for the CDR3: TGTGCCAGCAGTTACTCGCGCAGGGGGAACACTGAAGCTTTCTTT. Amino acid sequence: CASSYSRRGNTEAFF. The chain employs TRBV6-5 and TRBJ1-1; D possibly corresponds to TRBD1 (6 bases). This CDR3 has 15 residues. Trimming shortened V by 0 bases and J by 1 base, and 9 bases separated the two germline ends. Germline V lookup: CDR1 MNHEY, CDR2 SVGAGI.

The V and J genes are TRBV6-2 or TRBV6-3 and TRBJ2-7; a possible D gene is TRBD2 (5 bases). V lost 0 bases and J 6 bases, leaving 6 bases between the germline ends. The CDR3 totals 12 residues. The germline gives CDR1 MNHEY, CDR2 SVGEGT. In DNA form, the CDR3 reads TGTGCCAGCAGTTACTCCGCGGGCGAGCAGTACTTC. Protein product: CASSYSAGEQYF.

The rearrangement uses TRBV5-1 and TRBJ2-3; D ambiguous. V shed 0 bases and J shed 5 bases, with 13 bases lying between them. CDR1 and CDR2 from the germline V gene are SGHRS and YFSETQ. This CDR3 spans 15 amino acids. CDR3 loop: CASSLDLPPGDTQYF. The CDR3 coding sequence is TGCGCCAGCAGCTTGGACCTGCCCCCAGGAGATACGCAGTATTTT.

The DNA for the CDR3 is TGTGCCAGTAGTAGAACAGGGCTGGTCACTGAAGCTTTCTTT. Translating it yields CASSRTGLVTEAFF. V is TRBV19 and J is TRBJ1-1; D possibly corresponds to TRBD1 (6 bases). The CDR3 sequence is 14 residues long. Deletions cut 4 bases from V and 4 bases from J, with 13 bases between. Germline-derived CDR1 and CDR2 are LNHDA and SQIVND (reference sequence).

This chain uses TRBV5-4 with TRBJ2-7, with 8 bases lining up with TRBD2. The V and J ends lost 4 bases and 1 base, in that order; junction bases with no gene match: 10. The CDR3 extends over 16 amino acids. Germline V gene lookup returns CDR1 SGHNT and CDR2 YYREEE (reference sequence). The CDR3 protein is CASSPGGGAPSYEQYF. The CDR3 DNA reads as TGTGCCAGCAGCCCCGGGGGGGGCGCTCCGTCCTACGAGCAGTACTTC. Full variable domain (remainder filled in from reference TRBV5-4 and TRBJ2-7): ETGVTQSPTHLIKTRGQQVTLRCSSQSGHNTVSWYQQALGQGPQFIFQYYREEENGRGNFPPRFSGLQFPNYSSELNVNALELDDSALYLCASSPGGGAPSYEQYFGPGTRLTVT.

V gene TRBV28 combines with J gene TRBJ1-2; 7 positions agree with TRBD1. The trim removed 7 bases at V and 5 bases at J, leaving 16 bases unmatched. Germline loops: CDR1 MDHEN, CDR2 SYDVKM. The CDR3 is 16 amino acids. CDR3 DNA: TGTGCCAGCACGGACAGGCCAACTAACCGCTATTATGGCTACACCTTC. The encoded protein is CASTDRPTNRYYGYTF.

The rearrangement joins TRBV20-1 to TRBJ1-2, with 7 bases that match TRBD1. V trimming: 3 bases; J trimming: 8 bases; junction bases outside the gene matches: 12. CDR3 length equals 14 residues. The germline V gene encodes CDR1 DFQATT and CDR2 SNEGSKA (reference sequence). Here the CDR3 DNA reads TGCAGTGCTAGTCTCGGGAACAGGGGAAAAGGCTACACCTTC. Amino acid sequence: CSASLGNRGKGYTF.

The chain couples TRBV29-1 to TRBJ2-3; 9 positions agree with TRBD2. The CDR3 spans 14 residues. Germline lookup yields CDR1 SQVTM and CDR2 ANQGSEA. Trimming removed 7 bases from V and 2 bases from J; junction bases left unmatched: 7. CDR3 sequence reads: CSGREGRVTDTQYF. The CDR3 coding sequence is TGCAGCGGGCGGGAGGGCAGGGTCACAGATACGCAGTATTTT.

This sequence joins TRBV5-1 and TRBJ1-6, with TRBD1 matching over 7 bases. J gave up 8 bases and V 1 base, and 9 bases lay outside the gene matches. CDR1 SGHRS and CDR2 YFSETQ come from the germline V gene. The CDR3 is 16 residues long. The CDR3 loop reads CASSLFGTAMDSPLHF. CDR3 in DNA: TGCGCCAGCAGCTTGTTCGGGACAGCAATGGATTCACCCCTCCACTTT.

The J gene is TRBJ1-1, the V gene TRBV19; D perhaps matches TRBD1 (5 bases). CDR3 length: 13 amino acids. CDR1 is LNHDA, CDR2 SQIVND, per germline (reference sequence). Trimming removed 3 bases at V and 1 base at J, with 6 bases between. CDR3 protein: CASSMTENTEAFF. Written as DNA, the CDR3 is TGTGCCAGTAGTATGACAGAGAACACTGAAGCTTTCTTT.

The CDR3 loop reads CASSPSTGAGNTIYF. In DNA form, the CDR3 reads TGCGCCAGCAGCCCATCTACAGGGGCTGGAAACACCATATATTTT. The chain carries TRBV4-1 and TRBJ1-3; 7 nucleotides line up with TRBD1. The germline V gene encodes CDR1 MGHRA and CDR2 YSYEKL. The CDR3 loop spans 15 amino acids. With V trimmed by 4 bases and J by 2 bases, 5 bases remained unmatched.

The chain has TRBV2 and TRBJ1-2, with 9 bases lining up with TRBD1. The CDR3 is 13 amino acids. Germline V gives CDR1 SNHLY, CDR2 FYNNEI. Trimming removed 8 bases from V and 7 bases from J; junction bases left unmatched: 8. The DNA for the CDR3 is TGTGCCAGCCGGTTACAGGGGGCGTCTGGCTACACCTTC. Protein product: CASRLQGASGYTF.

The chain employs TRBV6-5 and TRBJ1-6; no reliable D call. V was pared by 10 bases and J by 7 bases, with 17 bases between. The CDR3 consists of 14 residues. Germline V gives CDR1 MNHEY, CDR2 SVGAGI. CDR3: CATQKDYQNSPLHF. Written as DNA, the CDR3 is TGTGCCACCCAGAAAGACTATCAGAATTCACCCCTCCACTTT.

This chain connects TRBV7-2 to TRBJ2-7; 7 positions agree with TRBD2. This CDR3 comprises 16 residues. V dropped 0 bases and J dropped 2; count of bases not matched to a gene: 7. CDR1 and CDR2 (germline): SGHTA, FQGNSA. The CDR3 loop is CASSLASTSEAYEQYF. The CDR3 coding sequence is TGTGCCAGCAGCTTAGCGTCCACTAGCGAAGCCTACGAGCAGTACTTC.

This clone has at least ten counts. The chain combines TRBV3-1 (or the pseudogene TRBV3-2) with TRBJ1-6; possible D gene TRBD1, 6 bases. V dropped 3 bases and J dropped 8 bases, with 11 bases sitting between them. There are 14 residues in the CDR3. Looked up from germline, CDR1 is LGHDT and CDR2 is YNNKEL (reference sequence). CDR3 protein: CASSQDSWHSPLHF. The CDR3 DNA sequence: TGTGCCAGCAGCCAGGACAGCTGGCATTCACCCCTCCACTTT.

The rearrangement uses TRBV18 and TRBJ2-7, with 7 bases aligning to TRBD1. V lost 4 bases, J lost 0 bases, and 3 bases stayed unmatched. The CDR3 extends over 14 amino acids. Germline V gene sequence: CDR1 KGHSH, CDR2 LQKENI. The CDR3 DNA sequence: TGTGCCAGCTCACAGGGGGACAGCTCCTACGAGCAGTACTTC. Translation gives CASSQGDSSYEQYF.

The chain links TRBV28 to TRBJ2-7; 8 positions match TRBD2. The V gene end was trimmed by 7 bases and the J gene end by 4 bases; junction bases not matched to a gene: 6. CDR1 is MDHEN and CDR2 is SYDVKM in the germline V gene. The CDR3 runs 13 residues. Here the CDR3 DNA reads TGTGCCAGCATCCAAGCGGGAGCATACGAGCAGTACTTC. Encoded protein: CASIQAGAYEQYF.

The J gene is TRBJ2-1, the V gene TRBV14, with D uncertain. Germline CDR1 is SGHDN and CDR2 is FVKESK. The germline V and J ends were trimmed by 7 bases and 3 bases, with 10 bases remaining between them. CDR3 length: 13 amino acids. DNA of the CDR3: TGTGCCAGCACCGGAGTGTTCTACAATGAGCAGTTCTTC. Translation: CASTGVFYNEQFF.

The chain has TRBV6-2 or TRBV6-3 and TRBJ2-7; TRBD2 aligns across 10 bases. V lost 5 bases to trimming and J lost 0 bases; unmatched junction nucleotides: 1. Germline loops: CDR1 MNHEY, CDR2 SVGEGT. CDR3 length equals 14 residues. The chain's CDR3 is CASSLAGASYEQYF. The DNA for the CDR3 is TGTGCCAGCAGTCTAGCGGGAGCCTCCTACGAGCAGTACTTC.

This clone was seen once. V is TRBV5-1 and J is TRBJ1-1; 10 bases match TRBD1. Germline CDR1 is SGHRS and CDR2 is YFSETQ. V lost 4 bases, J lost 8 bases, and 14 bases stayed unmatched. This CDR3 is 16 amino acids long. The CDR3 nucleotides are TGCGCCAGCAGCATAGCACCGGGACAGGGGCCCCAGGAAGCTTTCTTT. Amino acid sequence: CASSIAPGQGPQEAFF.

V gene TRBV7-9 combines with J gene TRBJ2-2, with TRBD2 matching over 8 bases. With V trimmed by 6 bases and J by 6 bases, 6 bases remained unmatched. The germline V gene encodes CDR1 SEHNR and CDR2 FQNEAQ (reference sequence). The CDR3 consists of 14 residues. As DNA, the CDR3 is TGTGCCAGCAGTTCCCGGGGGGGACCCGGGGAGCTGTTTTTT. Translation: CASSSRGGPGELFF. Combining the CDR3 with reference TRBV7-9 and TRBJ2-2 gives the whole variable domain DTGVSQNPRHKITKRGQNVTFRCDPISEHNRLYWYRQTLGQGPEFLTYFQNEAQLEKSRLLSDRFSAERPKGSFSTLEIQRTEQGDSAMYLCASSSRGGPGELFFGEGSRLTVL.